Below are 21 T cell receptor beta chains sequenced from a single sample in a study of blood T cell repertoires in COVID-19. TCRdb's copy holds only in-frame clones and misses some; the assay was immunoSEQ multiplex PCR. Of about 90,000 clones in the sample, 65% to 90% were seen once. Sequencing was carried out using peripheral blood. These TCRs come from a man older than 75 with acute or convalescent COVID-19.

This rearrangement joins TRBV5-1 to TRBJ2-5; possibly TRBD2 for D (5 bases). The CDR3 spans 11 residues. Trimming took 6 bases from V and 5 from J, leaving 8 bases between them. Germline CDR1 reads SGHRS; CDR2 reads YFSETQ. The CDR3 spells CASTERETQYF. The DNA for the CDR3 is TGCGCCAGCACCGAGCGGGAGACCCAGTACTTC.

The chain employs TRBV3-1 (or the pseudogene TRBV3-2) and TRBJ2-1; TRBD2 aligns across 14 bases. CDR1 and CDR2 from the germline V gene are LGHDT and YNNKEL (reference sequence). The ends lost 10 bases at V and 9 bases at J; junction bases unmatched: 14. The CDR3 is 16 amino acids. The CDR3 loop reads CATGPPGTSGSREQFF. The CDR3 bases are TGTGCCACAGGACCCCCCGGGACTAGCGGGAGTCGTGAGCAGTTCTTC.

J is TRBJ2-2 and V is TRBV3-1 (or the pseudogene TRBV3-2), with D possibly matching TRBD2 (6 bases). The CDR3 has 15 residues. Trimming left V 2 bases short and J 3 bases short, with 10 bases between. CDR1 LGHDT and CDR2 YNNKEL come from the germline V gene (reference sequence). As DNA, the CDR3 is TGTGCCAGCAGCCAACTTGCGGGATACACCGGGGAGCTGTTTTTT. It translates to CASSQLAGYTGELFF.

The chain combines TRBV9 with TRBJ1-6; 8 positions agree with TRBD1. From germline, CDR1 is SGDLS and CDR2 YYNGEE. Trimming removed 4 bases from V and 2 bases from J; junction bases left unmatched: 5. The CDR3 sequence is 16 residues long. The CDR3 is CASSTSTGAYNSPLHF. In DNA form, the CDR3 reads TGTGCCAGCAGCACCTCGACAGGGGCCTATAATTCACCCCTCCACTTT.

V and J are TRBV30 and TRBJ1-5; D is undetermined. This CDR3 has 17 residues. V lost 4 bases, J lost 0 bases, and 19 bases lay in between. Germline V CDR1 and CDR2: GTSNPN, SVGIG (reference sequence). CDR3 sequence: CAWIEGQEIYSNQPQHF. The CDR3 bases are TGTGCCTGGATTGAGGGTCAGGAGATCTATAGCAATCAGCCCCAGCATTTT.

This clone showed up just a few times. The J gene is TRBJ2-5, the V gene TRBV6-2 or TRBV6-3; 9 nucleotides agree with TRBD2. V shed 5 bases, J shed 1 base, and the junction held 14 bases outside the gene matches. In germline, CDR1 is MNHEY, CDR2 SVGEGT. The CDR3 loop spans 18 amino acids. CDR3 nucleotide sequence: TGTGCCAGCAGTACCCGTCCCGGGACTAGCCAAACCCAAGAGACCCAGTACTTC. This translates into CASSTRPGTSQTQETQYF.

Of note for this clone: The junction and the germline gene differ at one end; a read error may be behind it. The V and J genes are TRBV5-1 and TRBJ1-4; 12 bases map to TRBD1. The CDR3 is 16 amino acids. CDR1 and CDR2 (germline): SGHRS, YFSETQ. Here the CDR3 reads CASRLGQGATNEKLFF. DNA for the CDR3: TGCGCCAGCAGGTTGGGACAGGGGGCGACTAATGAAAAACTGTTTTTT.

The rearrangement links TRBV4-3 to TRBJ1-5; D not resolved. The CDR3 runs 15 residues. V lost 4 bases, J lost 6 bases, and 16 bases lay in between. Germline CDR1 reads LGHNA; CDR2 reads YSLEER. DNA for the CDR3: TGCGCCAGCAGCCCGGAAGATCAGAGAGGTCAGCCCCAGCATTTT. It yields the protein CASSPEDQRGQPQHF.

This clone was counted once. The chain combines TRBV10-1 with TRBJ1-1; D is possibly TRBD1 (6 bases). V gave up 6 bases and J gave up 2 bases, with 13 bases separating them. The germline gives CDR1 WNHNN, CDR2 SYGVQD (reference sequence). The CDR3 spans 14 residues. CDR3 bases: TGCGCCAGCAGAAAATCCGGGACAAACACTGAAGCTTTCTTT. This codes for CASRKSGTNTEAFF.

The rearrangement joins TRBV5-1 to TRBJ1-5, with 7 bases lining up with TRBD1. CDR1 and CDR2 from the germline V gene are SGHRS and YFSETQ. Losses at the gene ends were 2 bases for V and 4 bases for J; bases not matched to a gene: 6. The CDR3 totals 15 residues. The CDR3 DNA reads TGCGCCAGCAGCTTCACAGGGGAGCAGAATCAGCCCCAGCATTTT. Translation: CASSFTGEQNQPQHF.

V is TRBV7-9 and J is TRBJ2-3, with 11 bases identical to TRBD2. This CDR3 is built from 16 residues. Trimming took 5 bases from V and 2 from J; bases not matched to a gene: 6. CDR1 is SEHNR, CDR2 FQNEAQ, per germline (reference sequence). DNA for the CDR3: TGTGCCAGCAGCCTTAATAGCGGGAGGGTCACAGATACGCAGTATTTT. Translated, it gives CASSLNSGRVTDTQYF.

The chain employs TRBV27 and TRBJ1-6; D unclear. Looked up from germline, CDR1 is MNHEY and CDR2 is SMNVEV (reference sequence). V was shortened by 6 bases and J by 6 bases, with 12 bases between the two germline ends. CDR3 length equals 14 residues. As DNA, the CDR3 is TGTGCCAGCAGACAGCAGACGGCTAATTCACCCCTCCACTTT. Encoded protein: CASRQQTANSPLHF.

As DNA, the CDR3 is TGTGCCAGTAGTATCAGGCGGGGCCAAGAGACCCAGTACTTC. Its protein product is CASSIRRGQETQYF. The chain recombines TRBV19 with TRBJ2-5, with D maybe TRBD2 (6 bases). Trimming pared 3 bases from V and 1 base from J, leaving 9 bases between. The germline gives CDR1 LNHDA, CDR2 SQIVND (reference sequence). The CDR3 contains 14 residues.

The chain employs TRBV5-6 and TRBJ1-3, with D possibly TRBD1 on 5 matching bases. Germline loops: CDR1 SGHDT, CDR2 YYEEEE. The CDR3 loop spans 17 amino acids. The ends were cut back, 1 base at V and 2 bases at J, with 16 bases in the middle. The CDR3 bases are TGTGCCAGCAGCTTGATGGGGGAGGTACTTCCTGGAAACACCATATATTTT. This codes for CASSLMGEVLPGNTIYF.

The rearrangement links TRBV5-6 to TRBJ2-3, with 9 bases aligning to TRBD2. The V gene's germline CDR1 is SGHDT and CDR2 YYEEEE. The CDR3 spans 16 residues. Germline trimming cut 4 bases from V and 4 bases from J; bases unmatched to any gene: 10. The CDR3: CASSNLLAGEADTQYF. CDR3 sequence (DNA): TGTGCCAGCAGCAACCTATTAGCGGGAGAGGCAGATACGCAGTATTTT.

This chain links TRBV19 with TRBJ2-3; D may be TRBD2 (5 bases). V was clipped by 4 bases and J by 4 bases, with 12 bases between them. This CDR3 is built from 14 residues. The germline CDR1 and CDR2 sequences are LNHDA and SQIVND (reference sequence). The CDR3: CASSTTGNSDTQYF. The CDR3 nucleotides read TGTGCCAGTAGTACCACCGGGAATTCAGATACGCAGTATTTT.

This chain connects TRBV25-1 to TRBJ1-2, with TRBD1 matching over 7 bases. Trimming removed 2 bases from V and 2 bases from J; junction bases left unmatched: 8. Germline-derived CDR1 and CDR2 are MGHDK and SYGVNS. The CDR3 extends over 16 amino acids. CDR3 sequence: CASSEQTGVTNYGYTF. CDR3 nucleotide sequence: TGTGCCAGCAGTGAACAAACAGGGGTGACGAACTATGGCTACACCTTC.

The J gene is TRBJ2-7, the V gene TRBV20-1; 11 bases agree with TRBD2. V lost 3 bases and J lost 0; bases outside the gene matches: 4. The CDR3 is made up of 15 amino acids. Germline assignment: CDR1 DFQATT and CDR2 SNEGSKA (reference sequence). The CDR3 reads CSASRGLAVSYEQYF. The CDR3 bases are TGCAGTGCTAGTCGGGGACTAGCGGTCTCCTACGAGCAGTACTTC.

This sequence joins TRBV6-5 and TRBJ2-5; maybe TRBD1 (6 bases). The germline CDR1 and CDR2 sequences are MNHEY and SVGAGI. This CDR3 is 15 amino acids long. Between the trimmed V and J ends, which lost 6 bases and 5 bases, there was a span of 19 bases. The CDR3 region is CASSPGTTNGETQYF. In DNA form, the CDR3 reads TGTGCCAGCAGCCCAGGGACAACAAACGGGGAGACCCAGTACTTC.

The chain has TRBV21-1 and TRBJ2-1; TRBD2, the table's D call, lacks a check against the DNA. TRBV21-1 represents a pseudogene. CDR3 size: 18 residues. CDR3 DNA: TGTGCCAGCAGCAAAGCGGTTTTACTAGCGGGAGAGGGGGATGAGCAGTTCTTC. Residues: CASSKAVLLAGEGDEQFF.

The genes are TRBV6-1 and TRBJ1-2, with 11 nucleotides matching TRBD1. J lost 4 bases, V lost 2 bases, and 3 bases had no gene match. The CDR3 has 15 amino acids. Germline V gene data show CDR1 as MNHNS and CDR2 as SASEGT. CDR3 coding DNA: TGTGCCAGCAGTGAAAGGACAGGGGGCCCCTATGGCTACACCTTC. Protein sequence: CASSERTGGPYGYTF.